The 10 T cell receptor beta chains given below trace back to one sample, sequenced in a study of Ad26.COV2.S vaccination and SARS-CoV-2 variants. The treatment was: about 20 received Ad26.COV2.S at low or high dose, single or two shots; about 5 received placebo; per-sample allocation not given. Vaccine and placebo recipients were sampled on day 63 after the first injection. The protocol was immunoSEQ multiplex PCR, while the TCRdb copy is restricted to in-frame clones and leaves out a portion. The sample lists about 350,000 clones, around nine tenths occurring once. The sequences come from peripheral blood, collected in a trial of Ad26.COV2.S vaccine versus placebo. The receptors shown here come from a person aged 18-60 years who received the Ad26.COV2.S COVID-19 vaccine or a placebo.

CDR3: CASSVVCEKLFF. DNA of the CDR3: TGTGCCAGCAGCGTTGTCTGTGAAAAACTGTTTTTT. The chain carries TRBV9 and TRBJ1-4; no firm D call. The germline V gene has CDR1 SGDLS and CDR2 YYNGEE. CDR3 size: 12 residues. Trimming pared 2 bases from V and 7 bases from J, leaving 6 bases between.

This clone has just one count. The rearrangement joins TRBV6-5 to TRBJ1-1; 8 bases match TRBD1. CDR3 size: 15 residues. Germline V gives CDR1 MNHEY, CDR2 SVGAGI. V trimming: 0 bases; J trimming: 7 bases; junction bases outside the gene matches: 7. The CDR3 nucleotides read TGTGCCAGCAGTTACTCCCCAGGGGGCGGTCTTGAAGCTTTCTTT. Protein product: CASSYSPGGGLEAFF.

This chain links TRBV12-3 or TRBV12-4 with TRBJ1-1; D is unresolved. This CDR3 has 13 residues. V lost 6 bases and J 0 bases, leaving 8 bases between the germline ends. The CDR3 reads CASRRYMNTEAFF. The DNA of the CDR3 is TGTGCCAGCAGGCGATACATGAACACTGAAGCTTTCTTT.

This chain uses TRBV5-1 with TRBJ2-5, with 9 bases that match TRBD2. Germline CDR1 is SGHRS and CDR2 is YFSETQ. V lost 6 bases and J lost 9; bases outside the gene matches: 15. This CDR3 region has 15 residues. In nucleotides, the CDR3 is TGCGCCAGCAACTTAGAAGCGGGGGGACTGAGACCCCAGTACTTC. It yields the protein CASNLEAGGLRPQYF.

This clone was recorded only once. V is TRBV14 and J is TRBJ1-1, with 7 bases identical to TRBD1. Germline V lookup: CDR1 SGHDN, CDR2 FVKESK. V was clipped by 6 bases and J by 7 bases; unmatched bases: 8. There are 13 residues in the CDR3. CDR3 residues: CASRRGTAYEAFF. CDR3 sequence (DNA): TGTGCCAGCAGACGAGGGACAGCATATGAAGCTTTCTTT. The whole variable domain, remainder taken from reference TRBV14 and TRBJ1-1, is EAGVTQFPSHSVIEKGQTVTLRCDPISGHDNLYWYRRVMGKEIKFLLHFVKESKQDESGMPNNRFLAERTGGTYSTLKVQPAELEDSGVYFCASRRGTAYEAFFGQGTRLTVV.

This rearrangement joins TRBV5-6 to TRBJ1-2; maybe TRBD1 (6 bases). Deletions cut 4 bases from V and 4 bases from J, with 17 bases between. The CDR3 is 15 amino acids. Germline CDR1 is SGHDT and CDR2 is YYEEEE. In DNA, the CDR3 is TGTGCCAGCAGCGTGGACAGTCCCCGGTCCTATGGCTACACCTTC. It specifies CASSVDSPRSYGYTF. The full variable domain, with the rest looked up from reference TRBV5-6 and TRBJ1-2, is DAGVTQSPTHLIKTRGQQVTLRCSPKSGHDTVSWYQQALGQGPQFIFQYYEEEERQRGNFPDRFSGHQFPNYSSELNVNALLLGDSALYLCASSVDSPRSYGYTFGSGTRLTVV.

This chain connects TRBV4-1 to TRBJ2-7; TRBD1 is a possible D gene (6 bases). Germline assignment: CDR1 MGHRA and CDR2 YSYEKL. V dropped 5 bases and J dropped 5 bases, with 19 bases sitting between them. The CDR3 runs 15 residues. This chain's CDR3 is CASSYRVRVVDEQYF. The CDR3 DNA sequence: TGCGCCAGCAGCTACAGGGTCCGGGTGGTAGACGAGCAGTACTTC.

The chain uses TRBV30 and TRBJ2-7; no definite D call. Per the germline V gene, CDR1 is GTSNPN and CDR2 is SVGIG (reference sequence). The CDR3 is 12 residues long. With 2 bases removed from V and 4 bases from J, the gap between germline ends came to 9 bases. CDR3 sequence reads: CAWSFWKYEQYF. As DNA, the CDR3 is TGTGCCTGGAGTTTCTGGAAGTACGAGCAGTACTTC.

The J gene is TRBJ2-5, the V gene TRBV5-5; 12 bases map to TRBD2. The ends lost 4 bases at V and 2 bases at J; junction bases unmatched: 3. Germline CDR1 and CDR2: SGHKS and YYEKEE (reference sequence). This CDR3 has 15 amino acids. Written as DNA, the CDR3 is TGTGCCAGCAGCCCAGGACTAGCGGGGCAAGAGACCCAGTACTTC. Protein sequence: CASSPGLAGQETQYF.

The V and J genes are TRBV15 and TRBJ1-6, with D maybe TRBD1 (5 bases). The germline V gene encodes CDR1 LNHNV and CDR2 YYDKDF (reference sequence). V was pared by 1 base and J by 8 bases, with 12 bases between. The CDR3 length is 15 residues. CDR3 nucleotide sequence: TGTGCCACCAGCAGAGCCCCCGGAGGGGATTCACCCCTCCACTTT. Translating gives CATSRAPGGDSPLHF.